The 15 T cell receptor beta chains below all came from one sample that was sequenced in a study of T-cell memory formation after mild COVID-19. In TCRdb, the 5' RACE reads were re-called with MiXCR into one record per CDR3 protein. The repertoire consists of roughly 240,000 distinct CDR3 sequences, with roughly 17% occurring once and the leading ten covering roughly 22%. The sample was PBMCs or a T cell subset sorted from them (not recorded which). The receptors here all came from a man aged 18 to 29 who had mild COVID-19 (a few samples of this study predate the infection). Cell type and time point are not known.

The sample holds a few counts of this clonotype. The rearrangement joins TRBV20-1 to TRBJ1-2, with D maybe TRBD1 (5 bases). Germline V lookup: CDR1 DFQATT, CDR2 SNEGSKA (reference sequence). This CDR3 contains 13 residues. Trimming stripped 4 bases from V and 5 bases from J, with 14 bases between. CDR3 residues: CSAIRGMGYGYTF. In nucleotides, the CDR3 is TGCAGTGCTATCCGGGGGATGGGATATGGCTACACCTTC.

The chain links TRBV4-1 to TRBJ2-7; 9 bases match TRBD1. Unmatched junction bases numbered 6, after V lost 6 bases and J lost 3 bases. Per germline, CDR1 MGHRA and CDR2 YSYEKL. The CDR3 is 14 residues long. Written as DNA, the CDR3 is TGCGCCAGCAGTCAAAAGGACAGGGGCTACGAGCAGTACTTC. Protein: CASSQKDRGYEQYF.

This chain joins TRBV6-5 and TRBJ2-2; D not resolved. Germline V gives CDR1 MNHEY, CDR2 SVGAGI. CDR3 length equals 14 residues. The V end was cut by 7 bases, the J end by 7 bases, with 16 bases between. CDR3 in amino acids: CASKVLPPSGELFF. The CDR3 DNA reads as TGTGCCAGCAAAGTCTTACCCCCAAGCGGGGAGCTGTTTTTT.

In its sample, this clonotype was seen a few times. This chain connects TRBV20-1 to TRBJ1-1, with D hard to call. Trimming removed 3 bases from V and 1 base from J, with 12 bases in between. The CDR3 consists of 14 residues. Per germline, CDR1 DFQATT and CDR2 SNEGSKA (reference sequence). CDR3 sequence: CSASPAYSNTEAFF. The DNA for the CDR3 is TGCAGTGCTAGCCCCGCTTACTCGAACACTGAAGCTTTCTTT.

The gene calls are TRBV5-5 and TRBJ2-3; D remains unclear. The ends were cut back, 1 base at V and 4 bases at J, with 13 bases in the middle. The CDR3 has 15 residues. Germline CDR1 and CDR2: SGHKS and YYEKEE (reference sequence). This chain's CDR3 is CASSLLELGSDTQYF. CDR3 in DNA: TGTGCCAGCAGCTTGCTGGAACTGGGTTCAGATACGCAGTATTTT.

This clonotype was observed a handful of times. The chain joins TRBV3-1 to TRBJ2-3; D gene uncertain. The CDR3 totals 12 residues. Germline CDR1 and CDR2: LGHDT and YNNKEL (reference sequence). V was shortened by 3 bases and J by 8 bases, with 9 bases between the two germline ends. CDR3 sequence: CASSHQRGTQYF. The CDR3 nucleotides are TGTGCCAGCAGCCACCAACGAGGTACGCAGTATTTT.

This clonotype has just a few counts. The chain has TRBV29-1 and TRBJ1-2; the D gene is possibly TRBD1 (5 bases). Trimming left V 5 bases short and J 0 bases short, with 10 bases between. This CDR3 spans 13 amino acids. The germline CDR1 and CDR2 sequences are SQVTM and ANQGSEA. CDR3 sequence: CSVPGRSNYGYTF. The CDR3 coding sequence is TGCAGCGTTCCGGGACGCTCTAACTATGGCTACACCTTC.

The chain joins TRBV6-6 to TRBJ2-7; no clear D gene. The CDR3 totals 14 residues. Trimming shortened V by 0 bases and J by 4 bases, and 10 bases separated the two germline ends. The V gene's germline CDR1 is MNHNY and CDR2 SVGAGI (reference sequence). CDR3 nucleotides: TGTGCCAGCAGTTACTCCTCAGAAAGATACGAGCAGTACGTC. It is translated as CASSYSSERYEQYV.

This rearrangement joins TRBV7-9 to TRBJ1-1; D is possibly TRBD1 (6 bases). CDR3 size: 15 residues. The germline V gene has CDR1 SEHNR and CDR2 FQNEAQ (reference sequence). The V and J ends lost 3 bases and 3 bases respectively, with 14 bases between them. CDR3 region: CASSFPGEGDTEAFF. DNA for the CDR3: TGTGCCAGCAGCTTTCCAGGGGAGGGGGACACTGAAGCTTTCTTT.

The chain combines TRBV7-2 with TRBJ1-1; D is unresolved. Germline values: CDR1 SGHTA, CDR2 FQGNSA. The CDR3 consists of 14 residues. V lost 1 base and J 3 bases, leaving 9 bases between the germline ends. The CDR3 nucleotides read TGTGCCAGCAGCTTAGGGGTAGGGTACACTGAAGCTTTCTTT. It encodes CASSLGVGYTEAFF. Together with reference TRBV7-2 and TRBJ1-1, the CDR3 gives the full variable domain: GAGVSQSPSNKVTEKGKDVELRCDPISGHTALYWYRQSLGQGLEFLIYFQGNSAPDKSGLPSDRFSAERTGGSVSTLTIQRTQQEDSAVYLCASSLGVGYTEAFFGQGTRLTVV.

V is TRBV7-2 and J is TRBJ2-3; 10 nucleotides align to TRBD2. The length of the CDR3 is 17 residues. V trimming: 5 bases; J trimming: 6 bases; junction bases outside the gene matches: 14. Germline V gene data show CDR1 as SGHTA and CDR2 as FQGNSA. In nucleotides, the CDR3 is TGTGCCAGCAGCGTCTCTAGCGGGGGTAACCAGAGGGATACGCAGTATTTT. Encoded protein: CASSVSSGGNQRDTQYF.

The genes are TRBV6-5 and TRBJ2-3; 11 bases line up with TRBD2. Looked up from germline, CDR1 is MNHEY and CDR2 is SVGAGI. Trimming cost V 2 bases and J 10 bases; bases outside gene matches: 8. This CDR3 contains 15 residues. The CDR3 spells CASSYELAGVGAQYF. The CDR3 DNA reads TGTGCCAGCAGTTACGAACTAGCGGGGGTCGGGGCGCAGTATTTT.

At least ten counts were recorded for this clonotype. The chain joins TRBV9 to TRBJ1-6; D remains unclear. The CDR3 is 14 amino acids. With 6 bases removed from V and 12 bases from J, the gap between germline ends came to 19 bases. CDR1 and CDR2 (germline): SGDLS, YYNGEE. CDR3 residues: CASTLSGLGGPLHF. CDR3 DNA sequence: TGTGCCAGCACCTTATCGGGGTTAGGAGGACCCCTCCACTTT.

This clonotype was detected only a few times. The V and J genes are TRBV20-1 and TRBJ1-1, with D maybe TRBD1 (5 bases). CDR1 is DFQATT, CDR2 SNEGSKA, per germline (reference sequence). The CDR3 is made up of 14 amino acids. Deletions cut 6 bases from V and 0 bases from J, with 14 bases between. The CDR3 DNA is TGCAGTGCCAGGTCCGGGGCTCTGAACACTGAAGCTTTCTTT. Protein sequence: CSARSGALNTEAFF.

The chain has TRBV9 and TRBJ1-2; D gene unclear. The CDR3 runs to 11 residues. Germline assignment: CDR1 SGDLS and CDR2 YYNGEE. V was cut by 0 bases and J by 4 bases, with 1 base left in between. In DNA form, the CDR3 reads TGTGCCAGCAGCGTAGGCTATGGCTACACCTTC. Translation: CASSVGYGYTF.